This paragraph reports one T cell receptor (beta chain). Its specificity is not known. This specimen comes from a study of shared clonotypes between healthy human individuals. Study at large: Donors, aged 18 to 49, were a couple of women and three men. Each donor's CD4 naive and CD4 memory cells filled three plates apiece, CD8 naive two, and CD8 memory one.

Unmatched junction bases numbered 5, after V lost 3 bases and J lost 4 bases. Germline V lookup: CDR1 SGHTA, CDR2 FQGNSA. This CDR3 contains 15 residues. Clones were read by immunoSEQ multiplex PCR, and TCRdb kept only the in-frame ones, dropping some. The sample holds millions of clones, 85% to 95% seen once. CD8 cells classed as naive were CD45RO-negative and positively selected for CCR7, excluding terminally differentiated effector memory CD45RA+ cells. Study observations and caveats: Naive CD4 clonotypes were shared across a handful of donors at roughly 5.3%. Naive subsets usually exceeded memory subsets in estimated richness.

Sequencing was performed on naive CD8+ T cells from PBMCs. V gene TRBV7-2 combines with J gene TRBJ1-1; 10 nucleotides line up with TRBD1. This TCR was sampled from a man younger than 30 in good health. Some clones in this sample may be carry-over from other donors' samples. Here the CDR3 reads CASSLTGGAGTEAFF. For the CDR3, the DNA is TGTGCCAGCAGCTTGACAGGGGGCGCAGGCACTGAAGCTTTCTTT.